The clone carrying this T cell receptor (beta chain) has more than one count but fewer than ten. Its antigen remains unknown. The TCRbeta library was prepared with unique molecular identifiers. TCRdb re-analysed the PCR reads in MiXCR, keeping a single row per CDR3 protein. The table has about 200,000 distinct CDR3 sequences, approximately 6.9% seen once; the top ten hold about 6%. These data originate in a study of T-cell reconstitution after alpha-beta-depleted transplantation in children. General study results and limits: Certain patients had high TCRbeta diversity at day 60, and it came from recipient T cells and thymic progenitors that survived.

The CDR3 is made up of 16 amino acids. The germline V and J ends were trimmed by 5 bases and 0 bases, with 15 bases remaining between them. In germline, CDR1 is SGHTA, CDR2 FQGNSA. The chain recombines TRBV7-2 with TRBJ2-3, with a possible D match to TRBD2 (6 bases). Sequences were derived from PBMCs, sampled before TCRalphabeta/CD19-depleted stem cell transplant. This sequence was found in a boy aged 2 to 9 with acute lymphoblastic leukemia, due to receive a stem cell transplant. The CDR3 DNA reads TGTGCCAGCAGCCCAAGGGACTCTTCTAGCACAGATACGCAGTATTTT. Protein sequence: CASSPRDSSSTDTQYF.